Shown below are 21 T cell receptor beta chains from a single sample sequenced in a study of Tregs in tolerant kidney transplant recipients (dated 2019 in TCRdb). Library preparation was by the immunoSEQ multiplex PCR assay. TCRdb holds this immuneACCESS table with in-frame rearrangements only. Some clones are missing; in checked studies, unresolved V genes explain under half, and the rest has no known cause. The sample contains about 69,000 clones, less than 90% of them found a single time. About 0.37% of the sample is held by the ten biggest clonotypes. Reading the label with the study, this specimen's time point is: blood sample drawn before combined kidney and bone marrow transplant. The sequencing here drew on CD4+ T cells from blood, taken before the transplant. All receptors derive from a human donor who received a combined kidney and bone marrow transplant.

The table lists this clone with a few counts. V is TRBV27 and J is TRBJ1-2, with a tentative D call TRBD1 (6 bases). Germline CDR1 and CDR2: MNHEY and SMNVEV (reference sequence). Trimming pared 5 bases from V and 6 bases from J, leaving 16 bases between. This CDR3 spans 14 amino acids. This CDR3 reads CASSPGQGTNGYTF. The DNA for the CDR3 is TGTGCCAGCAGTCCTGGCCAGGGGACGAATGGCTACACCTTC.

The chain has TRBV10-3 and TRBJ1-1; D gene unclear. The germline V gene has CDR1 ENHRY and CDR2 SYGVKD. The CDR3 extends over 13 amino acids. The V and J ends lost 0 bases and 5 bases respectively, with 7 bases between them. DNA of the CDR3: TGTGCCATCAGTGAGTCCGAGGGAACTGAAGCTTTCTTT. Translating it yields CAISESEGTEAFF.

The CDR3 region is CASRGQGIYNEQFF. In nucleotides, the CDR3 is TGCGCCAGTCGGGGACAGGGGATCTACAATGAGCAGTTCTTC. This chain connects TRBV5-1 to TRBJ2-1, with 10 bases fitting TRBD1. J gave up 3 bases and V 8 bases, and 5 bases lay outside the gene matches. CDR3 length equals 14 residues. The germline gives CDR1 SGHRS, CDR2 YFSETQ.

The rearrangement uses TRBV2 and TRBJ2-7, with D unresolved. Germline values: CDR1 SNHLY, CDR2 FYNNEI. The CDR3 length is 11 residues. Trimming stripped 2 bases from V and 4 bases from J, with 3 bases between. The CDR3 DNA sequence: TGTGCCAGCAGTGAACTATACGAGCAGTACTTC. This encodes CASSELYEQYF.

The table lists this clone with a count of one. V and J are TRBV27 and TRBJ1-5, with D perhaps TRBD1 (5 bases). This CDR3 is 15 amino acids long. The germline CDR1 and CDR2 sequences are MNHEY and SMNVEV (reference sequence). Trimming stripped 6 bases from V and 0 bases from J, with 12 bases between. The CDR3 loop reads CASRERQISNQPQHF. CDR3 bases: TGTGCCAGCAGGGAAAGACAGATTAGCAATCAGCCCCAGCATTTT.

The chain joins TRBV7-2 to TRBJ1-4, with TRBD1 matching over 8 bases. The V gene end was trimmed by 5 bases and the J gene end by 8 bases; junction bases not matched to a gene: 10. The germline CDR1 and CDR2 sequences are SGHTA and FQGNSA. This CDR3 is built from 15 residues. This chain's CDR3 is CASSTQGARDEKLFF. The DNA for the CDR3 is TGTGCCAGCAGCACCCAGGGGGCCCGGGACGAAAAACTGTTTTTT.

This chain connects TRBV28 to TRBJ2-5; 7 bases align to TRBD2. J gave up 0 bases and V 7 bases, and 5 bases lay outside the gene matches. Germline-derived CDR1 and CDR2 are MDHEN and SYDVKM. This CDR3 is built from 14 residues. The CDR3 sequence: CASIMGGYQETQYF. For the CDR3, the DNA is TGTGCCAGCATCATGGGAGGGTACCAAGAGACCCAGTACTTC.

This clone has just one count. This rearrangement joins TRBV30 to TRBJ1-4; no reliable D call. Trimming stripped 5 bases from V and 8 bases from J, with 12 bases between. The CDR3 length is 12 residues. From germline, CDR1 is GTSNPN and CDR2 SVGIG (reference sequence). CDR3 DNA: TGTGCCTGGCAGGTTGGAAACGAAAAACTGTTTTTT. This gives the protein CAWQVGNEKLFF.

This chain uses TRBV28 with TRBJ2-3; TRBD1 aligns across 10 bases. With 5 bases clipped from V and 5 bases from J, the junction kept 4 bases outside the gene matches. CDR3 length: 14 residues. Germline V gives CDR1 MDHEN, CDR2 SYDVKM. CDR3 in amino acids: CASSHRTGGDTQYF. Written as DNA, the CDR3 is TGTGCCAGCAGTCACCGGACAGGGGGAGATACGCAGTATTTT. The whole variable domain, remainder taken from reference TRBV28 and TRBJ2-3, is DVKVTQSSRYLVKRTGEKVFLECVQDMDHENMFWYRQDPGLGLRLIYFSYDVKMKEKGDIPEGYSVSREKKERFSLILESASTNQTSMYLCASSHRTGGDTQYFGPGTRLTVL.

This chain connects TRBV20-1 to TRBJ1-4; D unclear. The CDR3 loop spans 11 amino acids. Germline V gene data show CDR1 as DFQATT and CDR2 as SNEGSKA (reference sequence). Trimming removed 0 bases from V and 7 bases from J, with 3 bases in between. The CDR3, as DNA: TGCAGTGCTAGAGATCGTGAAAAACTGTTTTTT. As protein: CSARDREKLFF.

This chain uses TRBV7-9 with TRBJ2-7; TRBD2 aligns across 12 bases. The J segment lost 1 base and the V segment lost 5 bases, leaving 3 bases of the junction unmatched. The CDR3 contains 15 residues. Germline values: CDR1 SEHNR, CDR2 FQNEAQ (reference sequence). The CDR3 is CASSRGLAGSYEQYF. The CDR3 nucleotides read TGTGCCAGCAGCCGTGGACTAGCGGGGTCCTACGAGCAGTACTTC.

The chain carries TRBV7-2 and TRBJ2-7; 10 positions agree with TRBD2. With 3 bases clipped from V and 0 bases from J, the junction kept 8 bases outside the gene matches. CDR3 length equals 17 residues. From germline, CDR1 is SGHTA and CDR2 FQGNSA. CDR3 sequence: CASSFWAASGSSYEQYF. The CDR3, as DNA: TGTGCCAGCAGCTTCTGGGCGGCTAGCGGGAGCTCCTACGAGCAGTACTTC.

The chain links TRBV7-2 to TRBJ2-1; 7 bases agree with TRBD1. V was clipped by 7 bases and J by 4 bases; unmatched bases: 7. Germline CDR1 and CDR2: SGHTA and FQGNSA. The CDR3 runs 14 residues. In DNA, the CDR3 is TGTGCCAGCAACCAGGGGGAAAGATACAATGAGCAGTTCTTC. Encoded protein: CASNQGERYNEQFF.

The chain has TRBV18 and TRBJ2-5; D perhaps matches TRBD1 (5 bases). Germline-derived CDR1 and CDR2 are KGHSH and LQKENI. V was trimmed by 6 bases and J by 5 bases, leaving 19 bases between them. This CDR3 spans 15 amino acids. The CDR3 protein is CASSQDGGARETQYF. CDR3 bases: TGTGCCAGCTCGCAAGACGGTGGGGCCCGGGAGACCCAGTACTTC.

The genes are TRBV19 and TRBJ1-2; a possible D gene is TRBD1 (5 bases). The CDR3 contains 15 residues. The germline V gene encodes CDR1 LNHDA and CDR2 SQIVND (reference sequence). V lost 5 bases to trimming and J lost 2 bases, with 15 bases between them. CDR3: CASSRGDRPNYGYTF. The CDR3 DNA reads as TGTGCCAGTAGTCGGGGGGACCGACCCAACTATGGCTACACCTTC.

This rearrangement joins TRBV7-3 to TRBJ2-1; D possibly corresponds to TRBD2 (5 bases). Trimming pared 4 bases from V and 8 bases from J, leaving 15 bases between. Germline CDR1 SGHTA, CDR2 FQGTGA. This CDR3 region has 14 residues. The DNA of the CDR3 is TGTGCCAGCAGCTCCGAAGCTAGCAGACATGAGCAGTTCTTC. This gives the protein CASSSEASRHEQFF.

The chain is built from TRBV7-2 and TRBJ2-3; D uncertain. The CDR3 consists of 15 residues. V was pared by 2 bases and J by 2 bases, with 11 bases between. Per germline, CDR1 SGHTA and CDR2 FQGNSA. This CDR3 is CASSLSPQITDTQYF. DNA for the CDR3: TGTGCCAGCAGCTTAAGCCCTCAAATCACAGATACGCAGTATTTT.

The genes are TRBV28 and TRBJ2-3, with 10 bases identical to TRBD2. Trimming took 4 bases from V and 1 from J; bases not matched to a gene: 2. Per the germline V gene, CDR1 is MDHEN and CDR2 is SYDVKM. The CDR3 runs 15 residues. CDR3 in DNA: TGTGCCAGCAGTTCTAGCGGGAGCGGCACAGATACGCAGTATTTT. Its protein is CASSSSGSGTDTQYF.

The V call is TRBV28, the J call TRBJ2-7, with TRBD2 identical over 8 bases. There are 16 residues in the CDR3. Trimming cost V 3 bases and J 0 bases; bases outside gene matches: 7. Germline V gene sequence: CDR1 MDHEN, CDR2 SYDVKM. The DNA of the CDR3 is TGTGCCAGCAGTTTGTCACTAGCGGTTAGCTCCTACGAGCAGTACTTC. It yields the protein CASSLSLAVSSYEQYF.

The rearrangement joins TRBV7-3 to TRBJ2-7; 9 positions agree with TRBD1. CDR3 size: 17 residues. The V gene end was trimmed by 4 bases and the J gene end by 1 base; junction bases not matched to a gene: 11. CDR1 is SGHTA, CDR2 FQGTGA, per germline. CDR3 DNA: TGTGCCAGCAGCTACGGCCCGCCGGGACAGGGTTCCTACGAGCAGTACTTC. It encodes CASSYGPPGQGSYEQYF.

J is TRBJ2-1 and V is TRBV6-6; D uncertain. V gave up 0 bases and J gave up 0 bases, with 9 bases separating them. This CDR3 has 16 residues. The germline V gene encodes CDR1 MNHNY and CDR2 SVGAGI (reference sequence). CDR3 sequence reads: CASSYSGHYSYNEQFF. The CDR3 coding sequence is TGTGCCAGCAGTTACTCTGGCCATTACTCCTACAATGAGCAGTTCTTC.